A single sample is the source of the 26 T cell receptor beta chains below, sequenced in a study of blood T cell repertoires in COVID-19. The method was immunoSEQ multiplex PCR; TCRdb's version includes in-frame clones alone and lacks a portion of them. The sample lists 300,000 to 400,000 clones, approximately 86% occurring once. Sequencing was carried out using peripheral blood. These receptors all come from a woman aged 55-69 years with COVID-19, enrolled during active disease.

This clone occurred once. The chain joins TRBV5-1 to TRBJ1-2; D possibly corresponds to TRBD1 (5 bases). Germline assignment: CDR1 SGHRS and CDR2 YFSETQ. The V end was cut by 5 bases, the J end by 4 bases, with 15 bases between. There are 14 residues in the CDR3. This CDR3 reads CASRTTEYFYGYTF. The CDR3 DNA follows: TGCGCCAGCAGGACGACAGAGTATTTCTATGGCTACACCTTC.

The chain is built from TRBV21-1 and TRBJ1-1; the D call in the table, TRBD1, was not verified against the DNA. TRBV21-1 has pseudogene status. The CDR3 is 16 amino acids. CDR3 in amino acids: CASSKDGEGENTEAFF. CDR3 in DNA: TGTGCCAGCAGCAAAGATGGGGAAGGGGAGAACACTGAAGCTTTCTTT.

The V and J genes are TRBV5-1 and TRBJ2-1, with 10 bases that match TRBD2. In germline, CDR1 is SGHRS, CDR2 YFSETQ. V lost 1 base, J lost 8 bases, and 6 bases stayed unmatched. This CDR3 comprises 15 residues. CDR3 sequence reads: CASSLMVAGGDEQFF. CDR3 sequence (DNA): TGCGCCAGCAGCTTGATGGTAGCGGGGGGCGATGAGCAGTTCTTC.

This clone was detected once. The genes are TRBV7-8 and TRBJ2-5; 8 nucleotides line up with TRBD2. CDR1 is SGHVS, CDR2 FQNEAQ, per germline. CDR3 length: 14 amino acids. The V gene end was trimmed by 5 bases and the J gene end by 5 bases; junction bases not matched to a gene: 7. The CDR3 coding sequence is TGTGCCAGCAGCATCGGGGGGGCCCAGGAGACCCAGTACTTC. Its translation is CASSIGGAQETQYF.

The chain couples TRBV5-1 to TRBJ2-7; D perhaps matches TRBD1 (6 bases). Per the germline V gene, CDR1 is SGHRS and CDR2 is YFSETQ. V was shortened by 4 bases and J by 4 bases, with 15 bases between the two germline ends. The CDR3 loop spans 14 amino acids. The CDR3 region has the DNA TGCGCCAGCAGCACCGGGACAAGGATGTACGAGCAGTACTTC. It encodes CASSTGTRMYEQYF.

The chain carries TRBV7-8 and TRBJ2-1; 8 bases map to TRBD2. The J segment lost 6 bases and the V segment lost 4 bases, leaving 14 bases of the junction unmatched. Germline V CDR1 and CDR2: SGHVS, FQNEAQ. CDR3 size: 17 residues. The CDR3 loop reads CASSSRGLAGTVNEQFF. CDR3 sequence (DNA): TGTGCCAGCAGCTCCCGGGGTTTAGCGGGGACCGTCAATGAGCAGTTCTTC.

The chain employs TRBV2 and TRBJ2-2; 10 nucleotides line up with TRBD2. The CDR3 is 16 amino acids. J gave up 7 bases and V 0 bases, and 5 bases lay outside the gene matches. The germline gives CDR1 SNHLY, CDR2 FYNNEI. The CDR3 coding sequence is TGTGCCAGCAGTGAAGCGGTAGCGGGGGGCGTCGGGGAGCTGTTTTTT. Amino acids: CASSEAVAGGVGELFF.

The CDR3 DNA reads TGTGCCAGCAGCTTCCCCGGGACAGGGGGCACTGAAGCTTTCTTT. It is translated as CASSFPGTGGTEAFF. The rearrangement links TRBV5-4 to TRBJ1-1, with 11 bases fitting TRBD1. Germline V gene sequence: CDR1 SGHNT, CDR2 YYREEE (reference sequence). The CDR3 loop spans 15 amino acids. V dropped 2 bases and J dropped 4; count of bases not matched to a gene: 4.

CDR3 DNA sequence: TGTGCCAGCAGCAAAGGAGGGGGCAGGCAGCCCCAGCATTTT. This sequence encodes CASSKGGGRQPQHF. This chain connects TRBV21-1 to TRBJ1-5; the listed D gene, TRBD1, was not tested against the DNA. TRBV21-1 is a documented pseudogene. The CDR3 has 14 residues.

V is TRBV7-3 and J is TRBJ2-5; 11 bases agree with TRBD2. Trimming cost V 0 bases and J 2 bases; bases outside gene matches: 2. CDR1 SGHTA and CDR2 FQGTGA come from the germline V gene. The CDR3 extends over 16 amino acids. The CDR3 DNA sequence: TGTGCCAGCAGCTTAACCGGGACTAGCGGACAAGAGACCCAGTACTTC. It yields the protein CASSLTGTSGQETQYF.

The chain couples TRBV10-3 to TRBJ1-2; tentatively, D is TRBD1 (5 bases). The CDR3 extends over 15 amino acids. The V end was cut by 3 bases, the J end by 2 bases, with 13 bases between. Germline V gene sequence: CDR1 ENHRY, CDR2 SYGVKD. The CDR3 sequence is CAISEDGGMNYGYTF. In DNA, the CDR3 is TGTGCCATCAGTGAAGACGGGGGTATGAACTATGGCTACACCTTC.

The chain employs TRBV7-6 and TRBJ2-3; 9 nucleotides match TRBD2. The CDR3 is 18 residues long. With 2 bases clipped from V and 5 bases from J, the junction kept 14 bases outside the gene matches. The germline CDR1 and CDR2 sequences are SGHVS and FNYEAQ. CDR3 sequence: CASSLFAGGPKFVDTQYF. DNA of the CDR3: TGTGCCAGCAGCTTATTCGCGGGGGGGCCGAAATTTGTAGATACGCAGTATTTT.

The chain carries TRBV10-3 and TRBJ1-2; TRBD1 is a possible D gene (5 bases). Trimming pared 5 bases from V and 8 bases from J, leaving 12 bases between. CDR1 is ENHRY and CDR2 is SYGVKD in the germline V gene. This CDR3 has 12 amino acids. Here the CDR3 DNA reads TGTGCCATCAGTCTCGGGGGTGCAGGCTACACCTTC. This encodes CAISLGGAGYTF.

This rearrangement joins TRBV6-2 or TRBV6-3 to TRBJ2-5, with TRBD2 identical over 12 bases. The CDR3 has 18 amino acids. The V segment lost 0 bases and the J segment 6 bases; nucleotides outside the gene matches: 11. Germline values: CDR1 MNHEY, CDR2 SVGEGT. As DNA, the CDR3 is TGTGCCAGCAGTTACTCGACTAGCGGGAGCCTTAGTCTACAGACCCAGTACTTC. This gives the protein CASSYSTSGSLSLQTQYF.

V is TRBV18 and J is TRBJ2-2, with no clear D. Deletions cut 3 bases from V and 2 bases from J, with 16 bases between. Germline lookup yields CDR1 KGHSH and CDR2 LQKENI. The CDR3 is 17 amino acids. As DNA, the CDR3 is TGTGCCAGCTCACCCCAAGTCGAGCAGGTTAACACCGGGGAGCTGTTTTTT. It specifies CASSPQVEQVNTGELFF.

J is TRBJ1-3 and V is TRBV29-1; D not certain. The CDR3 length is 14 residues. Germline-derived CDR1 and CDR2 are SQVTM and ANQGSEA. V lost 4 bases to trimming and J lost 1 base, with 11 bases between them. The CDR3 is CSVAAQISGNTIYF. CDR3 nucleotides: TGCAGCGTTGCTGCACAGATTTCTGGAAACACCATATATTTT.

The chain is built from TRBV7-9 and TRBJ2-5; 9 positions match TRBD1. V shed 2 bases, J shed 3 bases, and the junction held 7 bases outside the gene matches. CDR3 size: 16 residues. Germline values: CDR1 SEHNR, CDR2 FQNEAQ (reference sequence). This chain's CDR3 is CASSLLWGQGEETQYF. The DNA for the CDR3 is TGTGCCAGCAGCTTACTTTGGGGACAGGGAGAAGAGACCCAGTACTTC.

With regard to this clone: The same CDR3 can be traced to other DNA sequences in this sample. This sequence joins TRBV13 and TRBJ1-1; D is possibly TRBD1 (6 bases). This CDR3 spans 14 amino acids. The V gene lost 3 bases and the J gene lost 1 base, with 9 bases spanning the gap. CDR1 and CDR2 (germline): PRHDT, FYEKMQ (reference sequence). The CDR3 protein is CASSFRGGNTEAFF. DNA of the CDR3: TGTGCCAGCAGCTTTCGAGGGGGGAACACTGAAGCTTTCTTT.

J is TRBJ2-1 and V is TRBV19; 9 positions match TRBD2. Germline CDR1 LNHDA, CDR2 SQIVND (reference sequence). After removal of 4 bases from V and 4 bases from J, the junction contained 8 bases not matched to a gene. The CDR3 spans 16 residues. The CDR3 coding sequence is TGTGCCAGTAGTAATTTTGGGCGGGGGGGATACAATGAGCAGTTCTTC. Protein product: CASSNFGRGGYNEQFF. Full variable domain (missing parts from reference TRBV19 and TRBJ2-1): DGGITQSPKYLFRKEGQNVTLSCEQNLNHDAMYWYRQDPGQGLRLIYYSQIVNDFQKGDIAEGYSVSREKKESFPLTVTSAQKNPTAFYLCASSNFGRGGYNEQFFGPGTRLTVL.

V is TRBV7-2 and J is TRBJ2-7; D is possibly TRBD1 (5 bases). This CDR3 spans 14 amino acids. Germline V gives CDR1 SGHTA, CDR2 FQGNSA. V was trimmed by 5 bases and J by 1 base, leaving 12 bases between them. The CDR3, as DNA: TGTGCCAGCAGCCCCCGCCCAGGGTCCTACGAGCAGTACTTC. Translation gives CASSPRPGSYEQYF.

V gene TRBV9 combines with J gene TRBJ2-3; unclear D gene. Germline-derived CDR1 and CDR2 are SGDLS and YYNGEE. The V gene lost 3 bases and the J gene lost 5 bases, with 4 bases spanning the gap. This CDR3 spans 11 amino acids. In DNA form, the CDR3 reads TGTGCCAGCAGCGGTAGAGATACGCAGTATTTT. Its protein product is CASSGRDTQYF.

The chain has TRBV10-3 and TRBJ2-1; 10 bases agree with TRBD1. CDR3 length equals 16 residues. Germline CDR1 is ENHRY and CDR2 is SYGVKD. J lost 0 bases, V lost 4 bases, and 3 bases had no gene match. Written as DNA, the CDR3 is TGTGCCATCAGTGGGGGACAGGGGAGCTCCTACAATGAGCAGTTCTTC. Amino acids: CAISGGQGSSYNEQFF.

V and J are TRBV7-9 and TRBJ1-6; D gene uncertain. Germline-derived CDR1 and CDR2 are SEHNR and FQNEAQ (reference sequence). Trimming removed 0 bases from V and 8 bases from J, with 11 bases in between. The CDR3 totals 15 residues. CDR3 DNA sequence: TGTGCCAGCAGCTTAGCGGGCCCCGGGGATTCACCCCTCCACTTT. This sequence encodes CASSLAGPGDSPLHF.

CDR3 sequence reads: CASRGGARPTDTQYF. The CDR3 region has the DNA TGTGCCAGCAGGGGGGGAGCGAGACCCACAGATACGCAGTATTTT. The V and J genes are TRBV6-6 and TRBJ2-3; a weak D match, TRBD2 (6 bases). The germline V gene has CDR1 MNHNY and CDR2 SVGAGI (reference sequence). V lost 6 bases, J lost 2 bases, and 15 bases lay in between. The length of the CDR3 is 15 residues.

The V and J genes are TRBV5-4 and TRBJ2-7; weak D call: TRBD2 (5 bases). Per the germline V gene, CDR1 is SGHNT and CDR2 is YYREEE (reference sequence). This CDR3 comprises 14 residues. V was trimmed by 3 bases and J by 1 base, leaving 11 bases between them. DNA of the CDR3: TGTGCCAGCAGCTCAACTAGGTCGTCCTACGAGCAGTACTTC. Its protein product is CASSSTRSSYEQYF. Variable domain in full (rest from reference TRBV5-4 and TRBJ2-7): ETGVTQSPTHLIKTRGQQVTLRCSSQSGHNTVSWYQQALGQGPQFIFQYYREEENGRGNFPPRFSGLQFPNYSSELNVNALELDDSALYLCASSSTRSSYEQYFGPGTRLTVT.

V gene TRBV5-1 combines with J gene TRBJ1-1; 8 positions agree with TRBD1. Germline CDR1 reads SGHRS; CDR2 reads YFSETQ. The trim removed 6 bases at V and 2 bases at J, leaving 9 bases unmatched. The CDR3 has 15 residues. The CDR3 DNA reads TGCGCCAGCAAGACCGGGACAGGTCTCAACACTGAAGCTTTCTTT. It encodes CASKTGTGLNTEAFF. The entire variable domain, with the rest obtained from reference TRBV5-1 and TRBJ1-1, is as follows: KAGVTQTPRYLIKTRGQQVTLSCSPISGHRSVSWYQQTPGQGLQFLFEYFSETQRNKGNFPGRFSGRQFSNSRSEMNVSTLELGDSALYLCASKTGTGLNTEAFFGQGTRLTVV.